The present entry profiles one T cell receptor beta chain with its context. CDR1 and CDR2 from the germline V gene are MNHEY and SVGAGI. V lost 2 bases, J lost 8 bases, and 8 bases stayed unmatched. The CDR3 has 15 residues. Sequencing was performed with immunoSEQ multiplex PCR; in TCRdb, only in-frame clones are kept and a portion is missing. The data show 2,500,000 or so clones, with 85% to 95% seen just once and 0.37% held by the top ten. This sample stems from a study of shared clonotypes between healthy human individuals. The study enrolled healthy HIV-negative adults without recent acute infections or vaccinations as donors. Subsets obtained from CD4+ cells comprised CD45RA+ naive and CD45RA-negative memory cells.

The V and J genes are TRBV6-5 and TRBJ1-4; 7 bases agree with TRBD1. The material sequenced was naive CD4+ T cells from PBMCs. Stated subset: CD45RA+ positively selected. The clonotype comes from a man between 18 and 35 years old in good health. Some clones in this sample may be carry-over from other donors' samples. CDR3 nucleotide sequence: TGTGCCAGCAGTTACCTTCCTTCAGGGGGGGAAAAACTGTTTTTT. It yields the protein CASSYLPSGGEKLFF.